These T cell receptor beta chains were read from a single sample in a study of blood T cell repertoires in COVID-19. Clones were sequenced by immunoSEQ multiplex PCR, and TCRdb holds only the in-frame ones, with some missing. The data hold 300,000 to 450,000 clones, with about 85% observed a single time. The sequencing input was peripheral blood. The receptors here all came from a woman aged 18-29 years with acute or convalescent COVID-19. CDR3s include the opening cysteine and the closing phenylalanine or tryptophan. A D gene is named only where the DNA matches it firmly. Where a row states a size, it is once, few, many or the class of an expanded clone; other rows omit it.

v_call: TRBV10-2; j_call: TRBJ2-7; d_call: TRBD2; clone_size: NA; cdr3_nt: TGCGCCAGCAGAGAGAGCGGGGGCCTCTCCGAGCAGTACTTC; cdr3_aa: CASRESGGLSEQYF
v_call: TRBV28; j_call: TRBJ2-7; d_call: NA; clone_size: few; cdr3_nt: TGTGCCAGCAGTTTATTGGGTGCATCGATCGGGAGCTACGAGCAGTACTTC; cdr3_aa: CASSLLGASIGSYEQYF
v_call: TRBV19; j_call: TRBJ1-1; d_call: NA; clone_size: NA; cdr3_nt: TGTGCCAGTAGTATTATAGGGGCGAGCGCTGAAGCTTTCTTT; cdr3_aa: CASSIIGASAEAFF
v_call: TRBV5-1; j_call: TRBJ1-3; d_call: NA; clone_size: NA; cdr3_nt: TGCGCCAGCAGCCGGCGGGAGGTCAGGGGCGCCCCTGGAAACACCATATATTTT; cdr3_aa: CASSRREVRGAPGNTIYF
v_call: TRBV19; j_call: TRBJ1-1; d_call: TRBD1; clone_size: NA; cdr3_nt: TGTGCCAGTACCCCGGACAGGGGAGCGTCAGCTTTCTTT; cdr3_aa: CASTPDRGASAFF
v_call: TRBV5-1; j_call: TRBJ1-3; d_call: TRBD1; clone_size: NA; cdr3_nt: TGCGCCAGCAGCCGAATGGACAGGGGGGAAAACACCATATATTTT; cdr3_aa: CASSRMDRGENTIYF
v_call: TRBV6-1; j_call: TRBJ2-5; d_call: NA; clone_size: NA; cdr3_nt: TGTGCCAGCAGTGAATTGGGTCCGGGGGAGACCCAGTACTTC; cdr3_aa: CASSELGPGETQYF
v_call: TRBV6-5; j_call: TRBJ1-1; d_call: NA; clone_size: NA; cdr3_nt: TGTGCCAGCTGGCAGTCCCTGAACACTGAAGCTTTCTTT; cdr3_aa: CASWQSLNTEAFF
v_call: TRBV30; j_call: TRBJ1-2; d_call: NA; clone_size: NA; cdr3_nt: TGTGCCTGGCTCCACGATGAGGGAAGCTATGGCTACACCTTC; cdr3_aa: CAWLHDEGSYGYTF
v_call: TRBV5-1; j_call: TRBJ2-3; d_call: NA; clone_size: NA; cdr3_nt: TGCGCCAGCAGCTTGGTTGACAGCTTCACAGATACGCAGTATTTT; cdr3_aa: CASSLVDSFTDTQYF
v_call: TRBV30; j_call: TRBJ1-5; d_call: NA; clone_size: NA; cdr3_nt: TGTGCCTGGAGTGGGACAGGCAATCAGCCCCAGCATTTT; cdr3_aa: CAWSGTGNQPQHF
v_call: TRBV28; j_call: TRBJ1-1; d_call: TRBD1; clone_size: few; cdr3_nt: TGTGCCAGCTTCCCCGAACAGGGGGCGTGGAACACTGAAGCTTTCTTT; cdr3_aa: CASFPEQGAWNTEAFF
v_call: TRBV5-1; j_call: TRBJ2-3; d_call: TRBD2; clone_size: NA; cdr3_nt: TGCGCCAGCAGCAGGACCGGGACTAGCGGGGGCAGGGGGGTAGATACGCAGTATTTT; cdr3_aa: CASSRTGTSGGRGVDTQYF
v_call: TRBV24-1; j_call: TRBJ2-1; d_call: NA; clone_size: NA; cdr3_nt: TGTGCCACCAGTGGTCGCGCGGGTACCTACAATGAGCAGTTCTTC; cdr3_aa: CATSGRAGTYNEQFF
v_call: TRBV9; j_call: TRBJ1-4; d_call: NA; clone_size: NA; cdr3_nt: TGTGCCAGCAGCGTATATGGGAGGACGGATGAAAAACTGTTTTTT; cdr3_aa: CASSVYGRTDEKLFF
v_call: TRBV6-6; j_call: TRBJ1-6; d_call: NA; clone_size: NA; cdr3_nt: TGTGCCAGCAGTTACGAAGGGAATCACAGGTCACCCCTCCACTTT; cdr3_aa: CASSYEGNHRSPLHF
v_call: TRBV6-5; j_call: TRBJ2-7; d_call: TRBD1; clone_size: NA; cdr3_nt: TGTGCCAGCAGTTACCGACAGGGGGCTGGAAGCGAGCAGTACTTC; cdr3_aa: CASSYRQGAGSEQYF
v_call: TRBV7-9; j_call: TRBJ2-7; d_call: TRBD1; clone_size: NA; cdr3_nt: TGTGCCAGCAGCCAAATCAGGGGGAACCCTGTTAGCGAGCAGTACTTC; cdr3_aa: CASSQIRGNPVSEQYF
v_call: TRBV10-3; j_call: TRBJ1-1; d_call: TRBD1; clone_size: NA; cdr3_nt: TGTGCCATCAGCGGGACAGCTGTGACTGAAGCTTTCTTT; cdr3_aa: CAISGTAVTEAFF
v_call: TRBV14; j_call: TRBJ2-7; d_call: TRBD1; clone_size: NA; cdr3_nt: TGTGCCAGCAGCCAGGGGTCGGCAAGGGGGCACGAGCAGTACTTC; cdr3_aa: CASSQGSARGHEQYF
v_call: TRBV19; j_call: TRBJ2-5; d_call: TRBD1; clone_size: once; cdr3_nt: TGTGCCAGTAGTATCCCCGGACAGGGGAAGGAGACCCAGTACTTC; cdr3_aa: CASSIPGQGKETQYF
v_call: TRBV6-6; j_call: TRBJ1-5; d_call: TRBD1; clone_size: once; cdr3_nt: TGTGCCAGCAGTTACGGCACAGGGGGGCAGCCCCAGCATTTT; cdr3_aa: CASSYGTGGQPQHF
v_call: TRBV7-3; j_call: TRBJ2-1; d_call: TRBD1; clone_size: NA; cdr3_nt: TGTGCCAGCAGCTTATCGCGGACAGGCTACAATGAGCAGTTCTTC; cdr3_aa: CASSLSRTGYNEQFF
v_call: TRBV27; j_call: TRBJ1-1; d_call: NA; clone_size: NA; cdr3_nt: TGTGCCAGCAGTTTAGCTGAGGGCACTGAAGCTTTCTTT; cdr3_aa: CASSLAEGTEAFF
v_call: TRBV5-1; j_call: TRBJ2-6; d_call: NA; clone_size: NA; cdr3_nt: TGCGCCAGCAGCTCCTATAGCTCCGGGGCCAACGTCCTGACTTTC; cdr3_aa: CASSSYSSGANVLTF
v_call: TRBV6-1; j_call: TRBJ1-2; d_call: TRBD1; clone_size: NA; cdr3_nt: TGTGCCAGCAGTGAAGCGCAGACAGGGGGCCATGGCTACACCTTC; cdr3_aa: CASSEAQTGGHGYTF
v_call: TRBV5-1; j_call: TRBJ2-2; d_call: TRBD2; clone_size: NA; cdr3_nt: TGCGCCAGCAGCTTAGTTAGCGGGATGGGCACCGGGGAGCTGTTTTTT; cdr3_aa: CASSLVSGMGTGELFF
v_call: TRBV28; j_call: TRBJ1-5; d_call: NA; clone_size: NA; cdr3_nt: TGTGCCAGCAGTATTATGACAGAGTATAGCAATCAGCCCCAGCATTTT; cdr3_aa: CASSIMTEYSNQPQHF
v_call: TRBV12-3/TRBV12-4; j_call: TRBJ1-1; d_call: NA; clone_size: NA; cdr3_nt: TGTGCCAGCAGTTTTTCTTCGAACACTGAAGCTTTCTTT; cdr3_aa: CASSFSSNTEAFF
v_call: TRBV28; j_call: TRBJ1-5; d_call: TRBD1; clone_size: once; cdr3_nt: TGTGCCAGCCTGGACAGGGGACACGATCAGCCCCAGCATTTT; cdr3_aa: CASLDRGHDQPQHF
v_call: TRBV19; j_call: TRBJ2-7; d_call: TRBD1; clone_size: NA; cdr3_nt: TGTGCCAGTAGAACCGACAGGGGCTCCTACGAGCAGTACTTC; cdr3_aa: CASRTDRGSYEQYF
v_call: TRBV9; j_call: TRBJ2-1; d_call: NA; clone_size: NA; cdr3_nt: TGTGCCAGCAGCATGAACAGGGATGGGAGTTACAATGAGCAGTTCTTC; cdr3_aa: CASSMNRDGSYNEQFF
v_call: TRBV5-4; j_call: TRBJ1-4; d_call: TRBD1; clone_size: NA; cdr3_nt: TGTGCCAGCAGCTACCGAACAGGGGGTAGGAGTGAAAAACTGTTTTTT; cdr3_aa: CASSYRTGGRSEKLFF
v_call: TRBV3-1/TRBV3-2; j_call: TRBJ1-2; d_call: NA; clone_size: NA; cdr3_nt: TGTGCCAGCAGCCAAGATCCCTTTAACTATGGCTACACCTTC; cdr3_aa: CASSQDPFNYGYTF
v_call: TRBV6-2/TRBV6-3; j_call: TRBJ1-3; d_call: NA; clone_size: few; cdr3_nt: TGTGCCAGCAGTTACTATGGAGGTGCTGACTCTGGAAACACCATATATTTT; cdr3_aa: CASSYYGGADSGNTIYF
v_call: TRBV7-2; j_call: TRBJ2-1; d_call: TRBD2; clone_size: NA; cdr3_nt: TGTGCCAGCAGCCGTCAACCGGGACTAGCGGGTTTCAATGAGCAGTTCTTC; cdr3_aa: CASSRQPGLAGFNEQFF
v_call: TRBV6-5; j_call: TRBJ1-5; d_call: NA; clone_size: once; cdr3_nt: TGTGCCAGCAGCCCGACAGCTAATCAGCCCCAGCATTTT; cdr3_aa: CASSPTANQPQHF
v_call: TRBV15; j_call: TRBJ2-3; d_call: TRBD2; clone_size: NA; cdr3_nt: TGTGCCACCAGCAGGATTAGCGGGGGAGCAGATACGCAGTATTTT; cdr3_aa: CATSRISGGADTQYF